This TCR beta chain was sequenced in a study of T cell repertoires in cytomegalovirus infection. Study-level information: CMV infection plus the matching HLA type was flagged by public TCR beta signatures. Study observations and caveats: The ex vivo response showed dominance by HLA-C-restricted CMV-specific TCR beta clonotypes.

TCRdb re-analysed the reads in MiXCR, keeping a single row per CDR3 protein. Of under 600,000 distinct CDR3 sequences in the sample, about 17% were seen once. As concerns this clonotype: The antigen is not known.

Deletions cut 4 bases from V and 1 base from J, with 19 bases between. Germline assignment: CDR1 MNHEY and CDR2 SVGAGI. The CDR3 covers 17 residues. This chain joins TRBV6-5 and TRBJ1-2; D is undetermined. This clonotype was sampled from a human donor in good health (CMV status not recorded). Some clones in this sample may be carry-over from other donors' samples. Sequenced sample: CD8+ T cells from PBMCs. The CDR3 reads CASSSSYVDGYNYGYTF. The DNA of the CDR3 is TGTGCCAGCAGTTCGTCCTATGTAGACGGCTATAACTATGGCTACACCTTC.